This T cell receptor beta chain originates from a study of beta chain features in type 1 diabetes. V gave up 3 bases and J gave up 2 bases, with 2 bases separating them. The germline V gene encodes CDR1 SGHTA and CDR2 FQGNSA. CDR3 length equals 11 residues. Every bit of the isolated RNA underwent reverse transcription, so sequencing read expressed TCRB transcripts. The data were produced by immunoSEQ multiplex PCR, yet TCRdb's version contains in-frame clones alone and is incomplete. Of 500,000 to 700,000 clones listed, roughly 15% are singletons. Comments on this clone: Its antigen is unidentified. Different DNA sequences within this sample yield the same CDR3.

Overall study findings and caveats: Using cDNA template may skew counts toward highly expressing activated cells. Whether HLA type influences TCRB rearrangement remained unresolved here.

This chain uses TRBV7-2 with TRBJ2-7; D is unclear. Sequenced sample: naive CD4+ T cells from blood. This clonotype originated in a young man in good health. CDR3 DNA: TGTGCCAGCAGCTTGACCTACGAGCAGTACTTC. Translating it yields CASSLTYEQYF.